The 15 T cell receptor beta chains listed next were all sequenced from one sample in a study of shared clonotypes between healthy human individuals. The protocol was immunoSEQ multiplex PCR, while the TCRdb copy is restricted to in-frame clones and leaves out a portion. The sample shows about 2.4 million clones, 80% to 95% of them seen only once. Sequenced input: naive CD4+ T cells from PBMCs. Indicated subset: CD45RA+ positively selected. The receptors shown here come from a man aged 18 to 29 in good health. Some clones in this sample may be carry-over from other donors' samples.

The chain employs TRBV2 and TRBJ2-6; 9 bases line up with TRBD1. Trimming took 7 bases from V and 0 from J; bases not matched to a gene: 10. The CDR3 sequence is 18 residues long. Germline values: CDR1 SNHLY, CDR2 FYNNEI. CDR3 amino acids: CASTTGQGKSSGANVLTF. The CDR3 nucleotides read TGTGCCAGCACGACCGGACAGGGGAAAAGCTCTGGGGCCAACGTCCTGACTTTC. Full variable domain (outside the CDR3, taken from reference TRBV2 and TRBJ2-6): EPEVTQTPSHQVTQMGQEVILRCVPISNHLYFYWYRQILGQKVEFLVSFYNNEISEKSEIFDDQFSVERPDGSNFTLKIRSTKLEDSAMYFCASTTGQGKSSGANVLTFGAGSRLTVL.

Note on this clone: The sample carries other DNA sequences with the same CDR3. This chain links TRBV7-3 with TRBJ1-1; D remains ambiguous. The CDR3 contains 14 residues. The ends were cut back, 3 bases at V and 0 bases at J, with 8 bases in the middle. CDR1 and CDR2 (germline): SGHTA, FQGTGA. The DNA of the CDR3 is TGTGCCAGCAGCTTTGGTAGTTTGAACACTGAAGCTTTCTTT. This translates into CASSFGSLNTEAFF. Full variable domain (missing parts from reference TRBV7-3 and TRBJ1-1): GAGVSQTPSNKVTEKGKYVELRCDPISGHTALYWYRQSLGQGPEFLIYFQGTGAADDSGLPNDRFFAVRPEGSVSTLKIQRTERGDSAVYLCASSFGSLNTEAFFGQGTRLTVV.

On this clone: Other DNA sequences in this specimen translate into the identical CDR3. The chain has TRBV5-1 and TRBJ2-1, with D tentatively TRBD1 (6 bases). Germline V lookup: CDR1 SGHRS, CDR2 YFSETQ. V shed 4 bases and J shed 3 bases, with 8 bases lying between them. This CDR3 is built from 13 residues. Here the CDR3 reads CASSVDSYNEQFF. CDR3 sequence (DNA): TGCGCCAGCAGCGTGGACAGCTACAATGAGCAGTTCTTC.

Notes on this clone: A read error may produce the germline difference seen at one junction end. Other nucleotide sequences in the sample specify the same CDR3. V usage is TRBV2 and J usage is TRBJ2-5, with no clear D. The germline gives CDR1 SNHLY, CDR2 FYNNEI. CDR3 size: 13 residues. Here the CDR3 DNA reads TGTGCCAGTAGTGATTCCCCACAAGAGACCCAGTACTTC. Translating it yields CASSDSPQETQYF.

V and J are TRBV14 and TRBJ1-1; D remains unclear. V lost 1 base and J 6 bases, leaving 15 bases between the germline ends. The CDR3 runs 15 residues. Germline CDR1 is SGHDN and CDR2 is FVKESK. The CDR3: CASSQGGLLRAEAFF. The CDR3 DNA sequence: TGTGCCAGCAGCCAAGGAGGGCTCCTGAGGGCTGAAGCTTTCTTT.

This chain links TRBV11-2 with TRBJ2-1; TRBD2 aligns across 7 bases. J was trimmed by 0 bases and V by 1 base; bases with no gene match: 6. The CDR3 spans 17 residues. CDR1 is SGHAT, CDR2 FQNNGV, per germline. The CDR3 nucleotides are TGTGCCAGCAGCTTAGGTTGGGGCGGGAGCTCCTACAATGAGCAGTTCTTC. It yields the protein CASSLGWGGSSYNEQFF.

The CDR3 is CASGLEQGPTGELFF. In DNA form, the CDR3 reads TGTGCTAGTGGTTTGGAGCAGGGACCCACCGGGGAGCTGTTTTTT. The chain joins TRBV12-5 to TRBJ2-2, with D perhaps being TRBD1 or TRBD2 (5 bases each). Trimming removed 1 base from V and 4 bases from J, with 10 bases in between. This CDR3 contains 15 residues. Germline V gene data show CDR1 as LGHNT and CDR2 as FRNRAP.

The table lists this clone with a count of one. V gene TRBV29-1 combines with J gene TRBJ2-3, with TRBD2 matching 11 bases. Germline trimming cut 6 bases from V and 5 bases from J; bases unmatched to any gene: 4. The CDR3 totals 13 residues. Per the germline V gene, CDR1 is SQVTM and CDR2 is ANQGSEA. The DNA for the CDR3 is TGCAGCGTGGGGGGACTAGCGGTAGATACGCAGTATTTT. It is translated as CSVGGLAVDTQYF.

V and J are TRBV7-9 and TRBJ1-1, with D unresolved. Germline-derived CDR1 and CDR2 are SEHNR and FQNEAQ (reference sequence). Trimming took off 5 bases at V and 5 bases at J, with 18 bases between the two ends. CDR3 length: 15 amino acids. CDR3 in DNA: TGTGCCAGCAGCCCACTAGGGTCTAGGGATACTGAAGCTTTCTTT. This translates into CASSPLGSRDTEAFF.

Comment on this clone: Within the sample, other DNA sequences also encode this same CDR3. The chain combines TRBV28 with TRBJ2-7; 11 bases align to TRBD1. Germline V lookup: CDR1 MDHEN, CDR2 SYDVKM. The CDR3 loop spans 14 amino acids. V was clipped by 4 bases and J by 4 bases; unmatched bases: 3. CDR3 nucleotides: TGTGCCAGCAGTTCAGGACAGGGGGCTTACGAGCAGTACTTC. This translates into CASSSGQGAYEQYF.

The V call is TRBV7-3, the J call TRBJ2-3; tentative D call: TRBD2 (6 bases). Trimming cost V 3 bases and J 0 bases, with 10 bases left between them. The germline V gene has CDR1 SGHTA and CDR2 FQGTGA. This CDR3 has 15 residues. As DNA, the CDR3 is TGTGCCAGCAGCTTGGTAGCGGTTAGCACAGATACGCAGTATTTT. Translating gives CASSLVAVSTDTQYF.

V is TRBV5-1 and J is TRBJ2-2; tentatively, D is TRBD2 (6 bases). V was shortened by 4 bases and J by 5 bases, with 21 bases between the two germline ends. This CDR3 region has 17 residues. CDR1 SGHRS and CDR2 YFSETQ come from the germline V gene. The CDR3 here is CASSRASTGGKTGELFF. DNA for the CDR3: TGCGCCAGCAGCCGCGCCAGCACCGGGGGAAAGACCGGGGAGCTGTTTTTT.

V and J are TRBV29-1 and TRBJ2-1; 8 nucleotides line up with TRBD2. V lost 3 bases to trimming and J lost 0 bases; unmatched junction nucleotides: 7. There are 16 residues in the CDR3. The germline gives CDR1 SQVTM, CDR2 ANQGSEA. This chain's CDR3 is CSVDGPGGLSYNEQFF. CDR3 DNA: TGCAGCGTTGACGGGCCGGGAGGGCTCTCCTACAATGAGCAGTTCTTC.

Points on this clone: The same CDR3 is also encoded by other DNA sequences in this sample. The CDR3 coding sequence is TGTGCCAGCAGTTTTAGGGGCTACTATGGCTACACCTTC. It yields the protein CASSFRGYYGYTF. The chain employs TRBV27 and TRBJ1-2; D may be TRBD1 (5 bases). The V end was cut by 3 bases, the J end by 3 bases, with 8 bases between. In germline, CDR1 is MNHEY, CDR2 SMNVEV (reference sequence). This CDR3 spans 13 amino acids.

This rearrangement joins TRBV5-1 to TRBJ1-4; 9 nucleotides agree with TRBD1. The germline V gene has CDR1 SGHRS and CDR2 YFSETQ. This CDR3 contains 15 residues. The trim removed 0 bases at V and 5 bases at J, leaving 2 bases unmatched. For the CDR3, the DNA is TGCGCCAGCAGCTTGGACACAGGGGGCAATGAAAAACTGTTTTTT. It is translated as CASSLDTGGNEKLFF. The whole variable domain, filled in from reference TRBV5-1 and TRBJ1-4, reads KAGVTQTPRYLIKTRGQQVTLSCSPISGHRSVSWYQQTPGQGLQFLFEYFSETQRNKGNFPGRFSGRQFSNSRSEMNVSTLELGDSALYLCASSLDTGGNEKLFFGSGTQLSVL.